The sequence of this T cell receptor (beta chain) was determined in a study of metastatic and nonmetastatic thyroid tumors. Across the study: The study looked at repertoires side by side in blood and in tumor or nodule tissue from malignant and benign thyroid patients.

This clone was detected ten times or more. The target antigen is unknown. Findings and caveats of the study: Significantly higher TCR beta diversity was reportedly seen in malignant thyroid tumors than benign nodules, in blood and tumor.

Every patient underwent thyroid surgery untreated. Per the authors' pipeline: It was from CDR3 differences across clinicopathological groups that a distant-metastasis classifier for papillary thyroid cancer was built. TCRdb re-called clones from the PCR reads using MiXCR. The V and J calls shown here were made by TCRdb, not taken from the authors' results. The table has 6,000 to 7,000 clones, 25% to 35% seen once. The sequence came from a female donor with papillary thyroid cancer or a benign thyroid nodule (not recorded which). Some clones in this sample may be carry-over from other donors' samples. Sequenced material: tumor tissue.

The CDR3 region has the DNA TGTGCCAGCAGTGAAGGGAGGCGCGGAGGATCTTACGCACCCTTCTACGAGCAGTACTTC. Translation: CASSEGRRGGSYAPFYEQYF. The chain is built from TRBV2 and TRBJ2-7; D perhaps matches TRBD2 (5 bases). Germline lookup yields CDR1 SNHLY and CDR2 FYNNEI. CDR3 length equals 20 residues. V lost 1 base, J lost 3 bases, and 28 bases lay in between.